The rows below give T cell receptor beta chains drawn from one sample of a study of blood T cells in healthy people across ages. TCRdb passed the 5' RACE reads through MiXCR, listing each CDR3 protein once. The sample records about 1.4 million distinct CDR3 sequences, almost 60% being singletons. The sample taken for sequencing was blood. All receptors come from a man aged 18 to 29 in good health. The CDR3 runs from the conserved cysteine through the conserved F or W. D genes are given only for firm matches. Only some rows state a clone size, as once, few, many or a class for expanded clones.

d_gene	abundance	v_gene	j_gene	CDR3aa	CDR3nt
TRBD2	few	TRBV10-3	TRBJ2-4	CAIRAGGEQYF	TGTGCCATCAGGGCGGGAGGGGAGCAGTACTTC
-	-	TRBV10-3	TRBJ1-1	CAIGAVYTEAFF	TGTGCCATCGGGGCAGTATACACTGAAGCTTTCTTT
TRBD2	-	TRBV7-9	TRBJ2-3	CASSYTSVSTDTQYF	TGTGCCAGCAGCTATACTAGCGTCAGCACAGATACGCAGTATTTT
TRBD1	-	TRBV5-6	TRBJ1-6	CASSFGRGQSPLHF	TGTGCCAGCAGCTTTGGCAGGGGACAGTCACCCCTCCACTTT
-	few	TRBV4-3	TRBJ2-3	CASSQEETDTQYF	TGCGCCAGCAGCCAGGAGGAGACAGATACGCAGTATTTT
-	few	TRBV5-1	TRBJ2-3	CASRVGLRTDTQYF	TGCGCCAGCAGAGTCGGGTTGCGTACAGATACGCAGTATTTT
TRBD2	few	TRBV9	TRBJ2-1	CASSVLAGGVNEQFF	TGTGCCAGCAGCGTTCTAGCGGGAGGGGTTAATGAGCAGTTCTTC
-	-	TRBV6-5	TRBJ1-2	CASRTEGYGYTF	TGTGCCAGCAGGACAGAAGGGTATGGCTACACCTTC
TRBD2	-	TRBV7-9	TRBJ2-3	CASTQPWIAGGTDTQYF	TGTGCCAGCACCCAACCCTGGATAGCGGGTGGCACAGATACGCAGTATTTT
-	few	TRBV4-3	TRBJ2-3	CASSQDRGSDTQYF	TGCGCCAGCAGCCAAGATCGAGGGTCAGATACGCAGTATTTT
-	-	TRBV28	TRBJ1-1	CASSLAGDKTEAFF	TGTGCCAGCAGTTTGGCAGGGGATAAAACTGAAGCTTTCTTT
-	-	TRBV29-1	TRBJ2-7	CSVEWGQPNSYEQYF	TGCAGCGTTGAATGGGGACAACCTAACTCCTACGAGCAGTACTTC
TRBD1	-	TRBV10-3	TRBJ2-3	CAITTGAETDTQYF	TGTGCCATAACGACAGGGGCGGAAACAGATACGCAGTATTTT
-	-	TRBV7-8	TRBJ1-2	CASSVDHMDGYTF	TGTGCCAGCAGCGTAGACCACATGGATGGCTACACCTTC
-	once	TRBV5-1	TRBJ1-1	CASSLVSGESTEAFF	TGCGCCAGCAGCTTGGTCTCAGGGGAGAGCACTGAAGCTTTCTTT
-	few	TRBV6-1	TRBJ2-7	CASSDPIRNEQYF	TGTGCCAGCAGTGATCCCATTCGGAACGAGCAGTACTTC
-	-	TRBV7-6	TRBJ2-5	CASSLGHAQYF	TGTGCCAGCAGCTTAGGCCACGCGCAGTACTTC
-	many	TRBV25-1	TRBJ2-6	CASSEQRDTSGANVLTF	TGTGCCAGCAGTGAACAAAGGGACACCTCTGGGGCCAACGTCCTGACTTTC
-	-	TRBV6-2/TRBV6-3	TRBJ2-1	CASSFGTLGGEQFF	TGTGCCAGCAGTTTTGGGACTCTAGGGGGTGAGCAGTTCTTC
TRBD2	-	TRBV7-9	TRBJ2-3	CASSSPSGRGTDTQYF	TGTGCCAGCAGCTCCCCTAGCGGGAGAGGCACAGATACGCAGTATTTT
-	-	TRBV12-3/TRBV12-4	TRBJ1-5	CASRLAGEGQPQHF	TGTGCCAGCAGGCTAGCCGGGGAAGGACAGCCCCAGCATTTT
TRBD1	few	TRBV3-1	TRBJ2-3	CASSQVVDRGPTDTQYF	TGTGCCAGCAGCCAAGTTGTCGACAGGGGCCCCACAGATACGCAGTATTTT
-	-	TRBV6-6	TRBJ2-1	CASLSSGALYNEQFF	TGTGCCAGCCTCTCCTCAGGGGCTTTGTACAATGAGCAGTTCTTC
-	few	TRBV29-1	TRBJ1-4	CTATLGTANEKLFF	TGCACCGCTACCTTGGGGACTGCTAATGAAAAACTGTTTTTT
TRBD2	few	TRBV5-1	TRBJ2-5	CASSSGLVQETQYF	TGCGCCAGCAGCTCGGGACTAGTCCAAGAGACCCAGTACTTC
-	-	TRBV11-2	TRBJ1-2	CASSLNRGGRSYGYTF	TGTGCCAGCAGCTTAAATAGGGGGGGCAGAAGCTATGGCTACACCTTC
-	few	TRBV12-3/TRBV12-4	TRBJ2-3	CASRRVGGTQYF	TGTGCCAGCAGGAGGGTGGGAGGTACGCAGTATTTT
-	-	TRBV20-1	TRBJ1-5	CSAQGDNSNQPQHF	TGCAGTGCCCAAGGCGATAATAGCAATCAGCCCCAGCATTTT
-	few	TRBV4-3	TRBJ2-5	CASSQDEAQETQYF	TGCGCCAGCAGCCAAGACGAGGCGCAAGAGACCCAGTACTTC
TRBD1	-	TRBV7-8	TRBJ1-6	CASSPSGQGIHNSPLHF	TGTGCCAGCAGCCCATCTGGACAGGGGATACATAATTCACCCCTCCACTTT
TRBD2	few	TRBV5-6	TRBJ2-5	CASSLVGTRGGETQYF	TGTGCCAGCAGCTTGGTCGGGACTAGAGGGGGAGAGACCCAGTACTTC
TRBD2	-	TRBV29-1	TRBJ2-3	CSVRAGTTDTQYF	TGCAGCGTAAGAGCGGGGACCACAGATACGCAGTATTTT
-	-	TRBV12-5	TRBJ2-7	CASSAYDGYEQYF	TGTGCTAGTAGCGCCTACGACGGCTACGAGCAGTACTTC
TRBD1	few	TRBV7-7	TRBJ2-7	CASSLRDRGDEQYF	TGTGCCAGCAGTTTACGGGACAGGGGGGACGAGCAGTACTTC
TRBD1	-	TRBV7-9	TRBJ1-4	CASSPDRETEKLFF	TGTGCCAGCAGCCCGGACAGGGAGACTGAAAAACTGTTTTTT
TRBD2	few	TRBV27	TRBJ2-1	CASSLGSSGKGDEQFF	TGTGCCAGCAGTTTAGGGTCTAGCGGGAAGGGGGATGAGCAGTTCTTC
TRBD2	-	TRBV7-2	TRBJ2-7	CASSFYTSGGYEQYF	TGTGCCAGCAGCTTTTATACTAGCGGGGGCTACGAGCAGTACTTC
TRBD2	-	TRBV20-1	TRBJ2-1	CSAARRLAGPYNEQFF	TGCAGTGCTGCGCGGCGACTAGCGGGACCTTACAATGAGCAGTTCTTC
-	-	TRBV6-5	TRBJ2-7	CASSYIGSFYEQYF	TGTGCCAGCAGTTACATAGGGAGCTTCTACGAGCAGTACTTC
-	-	TRBV5-1	TRBJ2-6	CASSLPRAGANVLTF	TGCGCCAGCAGCCTCCCTCGGGCTGGGGCCAACGTCCTGACTTTC
TRBD2	-	TRBV20-1	TRBJ2-1	CSARATTSGYYNEQFF	TGCAGTGCTAGAGCTACGACTAGCGGGTACTACAATGAGCAGTTCTTC
-	few	TRBV6-6	TRBJ2-1	CASSTVVADYNEQFF	TGTGCCAGCTCTACCGTAGTGGCCGACTACAATGAGCAGTTCTTC
-	-	TRBV6-6	TRBJ1-2	CASSYLQDPPFGGYTF	TGTGCCAGCAGTTACTTGCAGGACCCCCCCTTTGGGGGCTACACCTTC
TRBD2	-	TRBV12-3/TRBV12-4	TRBJ2-2	CASSPDSGTNTGELFF	TGTGCCAGCAGCCCTGATAGCGGGACGAACACCGGGGAGCTGTTTTTT
-	-	TRBV29-1	TRBJ1-1	CSVAQRREGAEAFF	TGCAGCGTTGCCCAGCGGAGGGAGGGGGCTGAAGCTTTCTTT
TRBD2	-	TRBV29-1	TRBJ2-5	CSAHFTGAGVQETQYF	TGCAGCGCTCACTTTACCGGCGCGGGGGTCCAAGAGACCCAGTACTTC
TRBD2	-	TRBV7-9	TRBJ2-1	CASSFRTSEWDEQFF	TGTGCCAGCAGCTTCAGGACTAGCGAGTGGGATGAGCAGTTCTTC
-	-	TRBV4-2	TRBJ1-2	CASSHPGPREHGYTF	TGTGCCAGCAGCCATCCCGGTCCAAGGGAACATGGCTACACCTTC
TRBD1	-	TRBV7-2	TRBJ2-1	CASSPDRATYNEQFF	TGTGCCAGCAGCCCGGACAGGGCAACATACAATGAGCAGTTCTTC
-	once	TRBV13	TRBJ2-3	CASSFTAGYSDTQYF	TGTGCCAGCAGCTTTACAGCTGGATACTCAGATACGCAGTATTTT
TRBD1	-	TRBV7-2	TRBJ2-7	CASSSTGVPTYEQYF	TGTGCCAGCAGCTCGACAGGGGTCCCAACCTACGAGCAGTACTTC
-	-	TRBV6-2/TRBV6-3	TRBJ2-4	CASSDPLVLAKNIQYF	TGTGCCAGCAGTGACCCCCTGGTTCTAGCCAAAAACATTCAGTACTTC
TRBD2	-	TRBV11-2	TRBJ2-1	CASSQPPALSGSIYNDQFF	TGTGCCAGCAGCCAACCCCCAGCCCTAAGCGGGAGTATTTACAATGACCAGTTCTTC
-	-	TRBV4-1	TRBJ1-5	CASSQGEGGNQPQHF	TGCGCCAGCAGCCAAGGTGAAGGGGGCAATCAGCCCCAGCATTTT
TRBD1	-	TRBV5-1	TRBJ1-3	CASSWRTGGRNTIYF	TGCGCCAGCAGCTGGAGGACAGGGGGAAGAAACACCATATATTTT
-	-	TRBV5-6	TRBJ2-5	CASSHRHVTETQYF	TGTGCCAGCAGCCACCGACACGTGACGGAGACCCAGTACTTC
-	once	TRBV7-9	TRBJ2-7	CASSGHSSSYEQYF	TGTGCCAGCAGCGGTCACAGCTCTTCCTACGAGCAGTACTTC
-	-	TRBV20-1	TRBJ2-7	CSARLLSRGQHEQYF	TGCAGTGCTAGACTCCTGTCAAGGGGTCAGCACGAGCAGTACTTC
TRBD2	-	TRBV29-1	TRBJ2-7	CSVLIAGIRNEQYF	TGCAGCGTACTGATAGCGGGAATAAGGAACGAGCAGTACTTC
TRBD2	once	TRBV7-8	TRBJ2-7	CASSALAGIESYEQYF	TGTGCCAGCAGCGCACTAGCGGGAATAGAAAGCTACGAGCAGTACTTC